The 20 T cell receptor beta chains below all came from one sample that was sequenced in a study of cytomegalovirus exposure and HLA in healthy donors. The PCR had 60 Vbeta and 13 Jbeta primers. Clones were sequenced by immunoSEQ multiplex PCR, and TCRdb holds only the in-frame ones, with some missing. Of about 190,000 clones in the sample, approximately 81% were seen once. The specimen was PBMCs. Source of these receptors: a middle-aged man in good health and CMV-seronegative.

Concerning this clone itself: Sequence at one end of the junction differs from germline and may be a read error. The J gene is TRBJ2-4, the V gene TRBV5-5, with D unresolved. The CDR3 is 9 amino acids. Germline V gene lookup returns CDR1 SGHKS and CDR2 YYEKEE (reference sequence). The CDR3 DNA reads as TGTGCCAGCAGCACATGGAGCGACTTC. It encodes CASSTWSDF.

The chain carries TRBV18 and TRBJ1-1; D is unresolved. The germline V and J ends were trimmed by 0 bases and 0 bases, with 8 bases remaining between them. CDR1 is KGHSH and CDR2 is LQKENI in the germline V gene. The CDR3 has 15 residues. The CDR3 DNA reads TGTGCCAGCTCACCACCCGGTCCTATGAACACTGAAGCTTTCTTT. Its protein product is CASSPPGPMNTEAFF.

The chain has TRBV18 and TRBJ1-3, with 8 bases identical to TRBD1. V dropped 4 bases and J dropped 4; count of bases not matched to a gene: 6. CDR1 KGHSH and CDR2 LQKENI come from the germline V gene. CDR3 length equals 15 residues. The CDR3 loop reads CASSLGQVAGNTIYF. CDR3 DNA: TGTGCCAGCTCACTGGGACAGGTAGCAGGAAACACCATATATTTT.

The rearrangement links TRBV11-2 to TRBJ2-5; tentatively, D is TRBD1 (5 bases). The DNA end favors TRBJ2-7, so the J call may be wrong. This CDR3 has 14 amino acids. Germline-derived CDR1 and CDR2 are SGHAT and FQNNGV. This CDR3 reads CASSSQVGPNEQYF. The DNA of the CDR3 is TGTGCCAGCAGTTCACAGGTGGGGCCAAACGAGCAGTACTTC.

The chain recombines TRBV5-1 with TRBJ2-7, with 9 nucleotides matching TRBD2. V lost 5 bases to trimming and J lost 0 bases; unmatched junction nucleotides: 3. Germline assignment: CDR1 SGHRS and CDR2 YFSETQ. The CDR3 has 14 amino acids. The CDR3 loop reads CASRPSGASYEQYF. CDR3 in DNA: TGCGCCAGCAGACCTAGCGGGGCCTCCTACGAGCAGTACTTC.

The CDR3 loop is CASSGRGGETQYF. The DNA for the CDR3 is TGTGCCAGCAGCGGGAGGGGCGGAGAGACCCAGTACTTC. The chain joins TRBV9 to TRBJ2-5, with D possibly TRBD2 on 6 matching bases. CDR3 length: 13 residues. The germline V gene has CDR1 SGDLS and CDR2 YYNGEE. The V and J ends lost 3 bases and 4 bases respectively, with 10 bases between them.

This sequence joins TRBV18 and TRBJ2-6; D gene ambiguous. Germline assignment: CDR1 KGHSH and CDR2 LQKENI. With 6 bases removed from V and 1 base from J, the gap between germline ends came to 7 bases. The length of the CDR3 is 14 residues. The CDR3 bases are TGTGCCAGCTCTAGTTTTTCTGGGGCCAACGTCCTGACTTTC. Amino acids: CASSSFSGANVLTF.

The chain uses TRBV10-3 and TRBJ1-2, with 8 positions matching TRBD1. The CDR3 spans 15 residues. Per germline, CDR1 ENHRY and CDR2 SYGVKD. V trimming: 3 bases; J trimming: 3 bases; junction bases outside the gene matches: 6. The CDR3: CAISDLGQGDYGYTF. As DNA, the CDR3 is TGTGCCATCAGTGATCTAGGACAGGGTGACTATGGCTACACCTTC.

The chain links TRBV5-1 to TRBJ1-5; D perhaps matches TRBD1 (5 bases). CDR1 and CDR2 (germline): SGHRS, YFSETQ. CDR3 size: 15 residues. V lost 0 bases and J lost 4, with 11 bases in between. CDR3 in DNA: TGCGCCAGCAGCTTGGTAGGCAGGGAAAATCAGCCCCAGCATTTT. It codes for CASSLVGRENQPQHF.

The V call is TRBV6-5, the J call TRBJ1-2, with no clear D. The V and J ends lost 5 bases and 7 bases respectively, with 11 bases between them. This CDR3 region has 12 residues. Per germline, CDR1 MNHEY and CDR2 SVGAGI. The CDR3 protein is CASSPTAGGYTF. CDR3 bases: TGTGCCAGCAGTCCGACTGCCGGTGGCTACACCTTC.

This chain connects TRBV6-1 to TRBJ2-7, with a tentative D call TRBD1 (6 bases). Germline V gene sequence: CDR1 MNHNS, CDR2 SASEGT. This CDR3 comprises 14 residues. Deletions cut 8 bases from V and 1 base from J, with 15 bases between. CDR3 region: CASGPGDGSYEQYF. CDR3 DNA sequence: TGTGCCAGCGGACCAGGGGACGGTTCCTACGAGCAGTACTTC.

The J gene is TRBJ2-5, the V gene TRBV6-1; D is perhaps TRBD1 (6 bases). The tail of the sequence fits TRBJ2-7 better, so the J call may be wrong. The CDR3 consists of 14 residues. Germline-derived CDR1 and CDR2 are MNHNS and SASEGT. DNA of the CDR3: TGTGCCAGCAGTGAAATGGGACACACATACGAGCAGTACTTC. This sequence encodes CASSEMGHTYEQYF.

The chain has TRBV5-6 and TRBJ2-7; D is undetermined. The germline V and J ends were trimmed by 3 bases and 4 bases, with 8 bases remaining between them. From germline, CDR1 is SGHDT and CDR2 YYEEEE. The CDR3 sequence is 12 residues long. The CDR3 sequence is CASSSRKYEQYF. CDR3 nucleotides: TGTGCCAGCAGCTCCAGGAAATACGAGCAGTACTTC.

The chain couples TRBV11-2 to TRBJ1-2, with TRBD1 as a possible D gene (5 bases). V lost 5 bases and J 4 bases, leaving 11 bases between the germline ends. This CDR3 is built from 13 residues. Germline V lookup: CDR1 SGHAT, CDR2 FQNNGV. DNA of the CDR3: TGTGCCAGCAGCCCGCGCCAGGGCTATGGCTACACCTTC. Its protein product is CASSPRQGYGYTF.

V usage is TRBV6-5 and J usage is TRBJ1-1, with TRBD1 matching 9 bases. This CDR3 has 15 amino acids. Trimming removed 4 bases from V and 5 bases from J; junction bases left unmatched: 8. CDR1 and CDR2 from the germline V gene are MNHEY and SVGAGI. CDR3 in amino acids: CASSFHRGRETEAFF. The CDR3 region has the DNA TGTGCCAGCAGTTTCCACAGGGGGCGGGAGACTGAAGCTTTCTTT.

The chain joins TRBV7-9 to TRBJ1-2; D is perhaps TRBD1 (6 bases). This CDR3 has 14 amino acids. V gave up 5 bases and J gave up 7 bases, with 17 bases separating them. CDR1 is SEHNR, CDR2 FQNEAQ, per germline (reference sequence). In DNA, the CDR3 is TGTGCCAGCAGCCTCTGGGACACCACCCGTGGCTACACCTTC. Amino acid sequence: CASSLWDTTRGYTF.

This rearrangement joins TRBV5-5 to TRBJ1-4; D is perhaps TRBD1 (6 bases). This CDR3 comprises 13 residues. The V gene lost 6 bases and the J gene lost 5 bases, with 11 bases spanning the gap. Germline CDR1 and CDR2: SGHKS and YYEKEE (reference sequence). This CDR3 reads CASNDRLNEKLFF. CDR3 DNA: TGTGCCAGCAACGACAGGCTAAATGAAAAACTGTTTTTT.

This clone was found a few times. The V gene is TRBV11-3, the J gene TRBJ2-2; D is undetermined. Germline V gene lookup returns CDR1 SGHNT and CDR2 YENEEA. Trimming removed 9 bases from V and 5 bases from J, with 10 bases in between. The CDR3 is 12 residues long. The CDR3 region has the DNA TGTGCCAGAGGAGCTGGAACCGGGGAGCTGTTTTTT. Translation: CARGAGTGELFF.

This chain's CDR3 is CASSKDRIGTEAFF. CDR3 coding DNA: TGTGCCAGCAGCAAAGACAGGATCGGAACTGAAGCTTTCTTT. The chain combines TRBV11-1 with TRBJ1-1, with a weak D call TRBD1 (6 bases). Germline loops: CDR1 SGHAT, CDR2 FQDESV (reference sequence). The CDR3 contains 14 residues. V was shortened by 5 bases and J by 5 bases, with 15 bases between the two germline ends. The entire variable domain, with the rest obtained from reference TRBV11-1 and TRBJ1-1, is as follows: EAEVAQSPRYKITEKSQAVAFWCDPISGHATLYWYRQILGQGPELLVQFQDESVVDDSQLPKDRFSAERLKGVDSTLKIQPAELGDSAMYLCASSKDRIGTEAFFGQGTRLTVV.

A few counts support this clone. This chain joins TRBV18 and TRBJ2-7, with a possible D match to TRBD2 (5 bases). The CDR3 is made up of 13 amino acids. Germline V CDR1 and CDR2: KGHSH, LQKENI. Trimming took off 3 bases at V and 6 bases at J, with 12 bases between the two ends. The CDR3 DNA reads as TGTGCCAGCTCACCGAACGGGAACGGCGAGCAGTACTTC. This translates into CASSPNGNGEQYF.